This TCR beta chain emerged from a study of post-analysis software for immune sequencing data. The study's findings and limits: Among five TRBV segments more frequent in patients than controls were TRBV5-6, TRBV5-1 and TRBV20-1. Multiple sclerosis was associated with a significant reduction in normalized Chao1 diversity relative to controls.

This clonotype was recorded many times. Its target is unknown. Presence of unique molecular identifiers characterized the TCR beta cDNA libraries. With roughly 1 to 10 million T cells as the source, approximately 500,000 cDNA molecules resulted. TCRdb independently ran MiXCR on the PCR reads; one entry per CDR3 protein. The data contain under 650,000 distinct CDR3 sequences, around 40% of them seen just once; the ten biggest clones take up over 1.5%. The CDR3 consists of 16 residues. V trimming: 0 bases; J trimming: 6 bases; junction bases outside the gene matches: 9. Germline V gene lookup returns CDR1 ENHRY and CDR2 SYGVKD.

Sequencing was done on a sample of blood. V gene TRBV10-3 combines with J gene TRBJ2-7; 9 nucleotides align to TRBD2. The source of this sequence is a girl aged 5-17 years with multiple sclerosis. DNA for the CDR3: TGTGCCATCAGTGAGTCTAAGGGACTAGCAAGTAGCGAGCAGTACTTC. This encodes CAISESKGLASSEQYF.